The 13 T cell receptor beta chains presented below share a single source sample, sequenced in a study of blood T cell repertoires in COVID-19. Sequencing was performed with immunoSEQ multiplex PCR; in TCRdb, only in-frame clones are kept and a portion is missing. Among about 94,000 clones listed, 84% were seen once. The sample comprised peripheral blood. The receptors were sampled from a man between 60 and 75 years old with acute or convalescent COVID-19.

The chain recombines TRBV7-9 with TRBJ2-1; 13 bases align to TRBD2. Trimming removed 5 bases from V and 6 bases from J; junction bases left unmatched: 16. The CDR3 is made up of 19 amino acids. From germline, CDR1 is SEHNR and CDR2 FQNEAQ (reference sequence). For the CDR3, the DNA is TGTGCCAGCAGCCGCACGATTCCGGGACTAGCGGGGAATTTCAATGAGCAGTTCTTC. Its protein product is CASSRTIPGLAGNFNEQFF.

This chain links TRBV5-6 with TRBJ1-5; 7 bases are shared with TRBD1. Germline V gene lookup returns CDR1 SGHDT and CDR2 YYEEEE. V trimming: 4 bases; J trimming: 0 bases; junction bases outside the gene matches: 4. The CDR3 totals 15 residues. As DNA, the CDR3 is TGTGCCAGCAGCCGGGGACAGTTTAGCAATCAGCCCCAGCATTTT. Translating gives CASSRGQFSNQPQHF.

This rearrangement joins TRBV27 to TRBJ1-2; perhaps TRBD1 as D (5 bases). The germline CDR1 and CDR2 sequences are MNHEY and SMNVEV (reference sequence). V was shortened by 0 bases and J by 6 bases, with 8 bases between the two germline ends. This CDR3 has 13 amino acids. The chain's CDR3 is CASSLSAGNGYTF. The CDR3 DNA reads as TGTGCCAGCAGTTTATCGGCAGGGAATGGCTACACCTTC.

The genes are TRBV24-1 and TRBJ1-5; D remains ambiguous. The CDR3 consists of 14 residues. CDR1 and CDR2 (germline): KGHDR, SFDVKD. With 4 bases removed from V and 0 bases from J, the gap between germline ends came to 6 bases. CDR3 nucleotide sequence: TGTGCCACCAGTGAGGTAGATAGCAATCAGCCCCAGCATTTT. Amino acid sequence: CATSEVDSNQPQHF.

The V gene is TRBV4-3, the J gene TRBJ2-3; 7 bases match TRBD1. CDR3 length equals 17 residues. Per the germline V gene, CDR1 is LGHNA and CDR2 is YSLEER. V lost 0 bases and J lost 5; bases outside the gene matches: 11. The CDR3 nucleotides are TGCGCCAGCAGCCAAGACCGGGGCAGGGGGAAATTAGATACGCAGTATTTT. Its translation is CASSQDRGRGKLDTQYF.

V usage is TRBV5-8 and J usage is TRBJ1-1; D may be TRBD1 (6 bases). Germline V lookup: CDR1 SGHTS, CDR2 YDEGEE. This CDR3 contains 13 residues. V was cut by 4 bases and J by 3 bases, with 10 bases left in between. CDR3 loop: CASSLTGHTEAFF. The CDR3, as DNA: TGTGCCAGCAGCCTAACAGGGCACACTGAAGCTTTCTTT.

CDR3 region: CASSPGTSGGINEQFF. The CDR3 bases are TGTGCCAGCAGTCCAGGGACTAGCGGGGGGATCAATGAGCAGTTCTTC. The chain combines TRBV27 with TRBJ2-1; 15 bases are shared with TRBD2. The CDR3 length is 16 residues. The V gene's germline CDR1 is MNHEY and CDR2 SMNVEV (reference sequence). J lost 6 bases, V lost 5 bases, and 5 bases had no gene match.

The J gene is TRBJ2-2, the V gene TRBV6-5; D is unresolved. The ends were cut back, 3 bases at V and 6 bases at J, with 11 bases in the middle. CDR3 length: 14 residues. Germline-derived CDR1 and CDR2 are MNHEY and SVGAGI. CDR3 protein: CASSYAERPGELFF. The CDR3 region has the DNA TGTGCCAGCAGTTATGCAGAGAGGCCCGGGGAGCTGTTTTTT.

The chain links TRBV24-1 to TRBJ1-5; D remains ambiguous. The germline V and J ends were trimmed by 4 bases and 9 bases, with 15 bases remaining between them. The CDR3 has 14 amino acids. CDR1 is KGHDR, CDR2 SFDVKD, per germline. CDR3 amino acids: CATSEGGRMTPQHF. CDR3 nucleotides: TGTGCCACCAGTGAAGGAGGCAGGATGACGCCCCAGCATTTT.

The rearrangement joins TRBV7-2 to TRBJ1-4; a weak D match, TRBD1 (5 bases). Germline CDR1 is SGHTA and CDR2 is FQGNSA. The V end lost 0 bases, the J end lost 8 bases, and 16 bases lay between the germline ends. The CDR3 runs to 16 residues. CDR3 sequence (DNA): TGTGCCAGCAGCTTAGCGGCGAGCAGGGTCGGGGAAAAACTGTTTTTT. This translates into CASSLAASRVGEKLFF.

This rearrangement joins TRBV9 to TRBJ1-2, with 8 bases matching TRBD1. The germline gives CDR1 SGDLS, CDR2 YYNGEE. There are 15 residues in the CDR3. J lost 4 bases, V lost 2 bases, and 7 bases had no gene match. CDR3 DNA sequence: TGTGCCAGCAGCGTTGATTTTGGGACAGGCTATGGCTACACCTTC. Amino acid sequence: CASSVDFGTGYGYTF.

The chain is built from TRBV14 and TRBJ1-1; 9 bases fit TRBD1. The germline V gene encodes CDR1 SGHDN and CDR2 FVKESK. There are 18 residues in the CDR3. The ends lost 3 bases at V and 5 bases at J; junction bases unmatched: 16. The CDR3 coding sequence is TGTGCCAGCAGCCAGTTTCCGGGACAGGGAGGTTGGAATACTGAAGCTTTCTTT. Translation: CASSQFPGQGGWNTEAFF.

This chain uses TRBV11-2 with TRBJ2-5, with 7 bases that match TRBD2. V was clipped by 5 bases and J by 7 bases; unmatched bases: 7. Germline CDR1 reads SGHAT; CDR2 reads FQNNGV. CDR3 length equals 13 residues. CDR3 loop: CASSIRLAGTQYF. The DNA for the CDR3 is TGTGCCAGCAGCATCCGACTAGCAGGGACCCAGTACTTC.